The source of this T cell receptor beta chain is a study of blood T cell repertoires in COVID-19. Study details: Specimens from acute and convalescent COVID-19 originated in the United States, Italy and Spain. PBMCs, B-cell-depleted T cells, or T cells provided the cDNA or gDNA that made up the material.

The CDR3 has 18 amino acids. Germline loops: CDR1 MDHEN, CDR2 SYDVKM. Trimming removed 4 bases from V and 4 bases from J; junction bases left unmatched: 12. Those enrolled, adults aged roughly 18 to 89 years, came from 20 to 25 US areas. In the authors' methods: Researchers report that nucleated cell counts were estimated from reference gene primer amplification. Data came from immunoSEQ multiplex PCR; TCRdb stores just in-frame clones and leaves some out. Clone size and the V and J calls come from that table; the DNA yielded D and trimming. The sample records approximately 200,000 clones, 86% being singletons.

The sample taken for sequencing was PBMCs or T cells enriched from blood (not recorded which). V gene TRBV28 combines with J gene TRBJ2-1, with TRBD1 matching 11 bases. This receptor was taken from a woman between 25 and 40 years old who had recovered from COVID-19. The DNA for the CDR3 is TGTGCCAGCAGTTCAACAACCTCCGGGACAGGGGGGTACAATGAGCAGTTCTTC. It encodes CASSSTTSGTGGYNEQFF.